This T cell receptor beta chain was captured by sequencing in a study of PD-1 blockade in classical Hodgkin lymphoma. Study-level information: Every 2 weeks, patients had 3 mg/kg nivolumab intravenously.

The germline gives CDR1 SEHNR, CDR2 FQNEAQ (reference sequence). CDR3 length: 12 residues. The V end was cut by 5 bases, the J end by 7 bases, with 8 bases between. Study-level findings and limits: Significantly greater TCR diversity emerged by C4D1 in CD4+ cells but not CD8+ cells. The study reported lower baseline TCR diversity in newly diagnosed patients than in healthy donors.

The time point is: cycle 4 day 1 (C4D1), after more than 5 weeks of nivolumab. Relapses following autologous stem cell transplantation were seen in all patients, with brentuximab vedotin exposure varying. Complete response, partial response or progressive disease was each patient's best response. This table comes from immunoSEQ multiplex PCR, and its TCRdb copy is limited to in-frame clones, with some not included. The sample lists roughly 100,000 clones; over 85% were seen once. Concerning this clone itself: As yet, its antigen is unknown.

Sample: peripheral blood mononuclear cells (PBMCs), taken before the fourth cycle of nivolumab. J is TRBJ2-2 and V is TRBV7-9; unclear D gene. The sequence came from a human donor with classical Hodgkin lymphoma. The CDR3 bases are TGTGCCAGCAGCCGGTCAAACGGGGAGCTGTTTTTT. Amino acids: CASSRSNGELFF.